A single sample is the source of the 31 T cell receptor beta chains below, sequenced in a study of OX40 agonist ivuxolimab in advanced cancers. The protocol used for the library was the immunoSEQ multiplex PCR assay. This immuneACCESS table, as held by TCRdb, lists in-frame sequences with V and J called but not all clones. Of the missing ones, under half trace to an unresolved V gene in checked studies; the others have no known cause. This sample comprises around 41,000 clones, 88% of them detected only once. The ten largest make up around 13% of the sample. The sequences come from CD4+ or CD8+ T cells sorted from blood, collected in a trial of the OX40 agonist ivuxolimab. The receptors derive from an adult with an advanced solid tumor such as melanoma, head and neck, liver or kidney cancer.

This clone was detected ten times or more. V is TRBV10-1 and J is TRBJ2-1; D gene uncertain. The CDR3 runs to 12 residues. Trimming cost V 3 bases and J 9 bases, with 9 bases left between them. Germline V gene data show CDR1 as WNHNN and CDR2 as SYGVQD (reference sequence). CDR3 DNA: TGCGCCAGCAGTGATGGGATCACTGAGCAGTTCTTC. Translated: CASSDGITEQFF.

This chain uses TRBV5-1 with TRBJ2-7, with D perhaps matching TRBD2 (6 bases). Germline-derived CDR1 and CDR2 are SGHRS and YFSETQ. The V end lost 3 bases, the J end lost 4 bases, and 26 bases lay between the germline ends. This CDR3 spans 18 amino acids. The CDR3 region has the DNA TGCGCCAGCAGCTCTGTCCCATTAGCGGACCCCAAGGAGTACGAGCAGTACTTC. Translating gives CASSSVPLADPKEYEQYF. Combining the CDR3 with reference TRBV5-1 and TRBJ2-7 gives the whole variable domain KAGVTQTPRYLIKTRGQQVTLSCSPISGHRSVSWYQQTPGQGLQFLFEYFSETQRNKGNFPGRFSGRQFSNSRSEMNVSTLELGDSALYLCASSSVPLADPKEYEQYFGPGTRLTVT.

This clone was detected once. The chain has TRBV2 and TRBJ2-5, with D uncertain. The V gene lost 10 bases and the J gene lost 5 bases, with 14 bases spanning the gap. Germline CDR1 SNHLY, CDR2 FYNNEI. This CDR3 has 12 amino acids. The CDR3 loop reads CATPPTPETQYF. The CDR3 DNA is TGTGCCACCCCCCCGACCCCCGAGACCCAGTACTTC.

This chain connects TRBV5-1 to TRBJ1-5; D unresolved. The CDR3 is made up of 15 amino acids. Trimming cost V 4 bases and J 8 bases, with 19 bases left between them. The germline V gene has CDR1 SGHRS and CDR2 YFSETQ. Here the CDR3 reads CASSPAAGPAEPQHF. The DNA for the CDR3 is TGCGCCAGCAGCCCCGCGGCGGGCCCTGCCGAGCCCCAGCATTTT. Full variable domain (missing parts from reference TRBV5-1 and TRBJ1-5): KAGVTQTPRYLIKTRGQQVTLSCSPISGHRSVSWYQQTPGQGLQFLFEYFSETQRNKGNFPGRFSGRQFSNSRSEMNVSTLELGDSALYLCASSPAAGPAEPQHFGDGTRLSIL.

The chain links TRBV7-6 to TRBJ2-7; the D is unclear. Germline CDR1 SGHVS, CDR2 FNYEAQ. V was trimmed by 5 bases and J by 3 bases, leaving 17 bases between them. This CDR3 contains 15 residues. This CDR3 reads CASSQDRSLGYEQYF. In DNA form, the CDR3 reads TGTGCCAGCAGCCAAGATCGGTCCCTGGGCTACGAGCAGTACTTC.

The chain joins TRBV2 to TRBJ1-5; 7 bases map to TRBD1. Looked up from germline, CDR1 is SNHLY and CDR2 is FYNNEI. CDR3 length: 14 residues. V lost 4 bases to trimming and J lost 5 bases; unmatched junction nucleotides: 5. CDR3 amino acids: CASSGGQLHQPQHF. In DNA, the CDR3 is TGTGCCAGCAGTGGGGGACAGCTTCATCAGCCCCAGCATTTT.

The chain recombines TRBV18 with TRBJ2-1, with TRBD1 identical over 7 bases. The CDR3 covers 15 residues. V gave up 3 bases and J gave up 6 bases; unmatched junction bases: 8. Per germline, CDR1 KGHSH and CDR2 LQKENI. This chain's CDR3 is CASSPGRGLGNEQFF. The CDR3 nucleotides are TGTGCCAGCTCACCGGGAAGGGGGCTTGGCAATGAGCAGTTCTTC. Full variable domain (outside the CDR3, taken from reference TRBV18 and TRBJ2-1): NAGVMQNPRHLVRRRGQEARLRCSPMKGHSHVYWYRQLPEEGLKFMVYLQKENIIDESGMPKERFSAEFPKEGPSILRIQQVVRGDSAAYFCASSPGRGLGNEQFFGPGTRLTVL.

V usage is TRBV5-6 and J usage is TRBJ2-1; D not resolved. There are 11 residues in the CDR3. The germline V and J ends were trimmed by 5 bases and 10 bases, with 10 bases remaining between them. Germline V lookup: CDR1 SGHDT, CDR2 YYEEEE. CDR3 loop: CASSFAAEQFF. As DNA, the CDR3 is TGTGCCAGCAGTTTTGCAGCAGAGCAGTTCTTC.

The V and J genes are TRBV2 and TRBJ2-7, with a tentative D call TRBD2 (5 bases). Trimming left V 0 bases short and J 2 bases short, with 11 bases between. The CDR3 totals 15 residues. Germline CDR1 SNHLY, CDR2 FYNNEI. The CDR3, as DNA: TGTGCCAGCAGTGAAGCTAGGCTAGCCGCCTACGAGCAGTACTTC. Residues: CASSEARLAAYEQYF.

This clone was found a few times. This chain uses TRBV6-5 with TRBJ1-3, with TRBD1 identical over 9 bases. This CDR3 is 15 amino acids long. The V segment lost 5 bases and the J segment 3 bases; nucleotides outside the gene matches: 5. Germline V gives CDR1 MNHEY, CDR2 SVGAGI. The CDR3 reads CASSARTGDGNTIYF. CDR3 sequence (DNA): TGTGCCAGCAGTGCGCGGACAGGGGATGGAAACACCATATATTTT.

The rearrangement uses TRBV20-1 and TRBJ1-2; D is uncertain. Germline CDR1 is DFQATT and CDR2 is SNEGSKA (reference sequence). The CDR3 has 9 residues. V was trimmed by 6 bases and J by 8 bases, leaving 7 bases between them. CDR3 sequence reads: CSATRGYTF. The CDR3, as DNA: TGCAGTGCCACTCGGGGCTACACCTTC.

About this clone itself: This CDR3 is also generated by other DNA sequences in the sample. The CDR3 loop is CASSLTGGTEAFF. Here the CDR3 DNA reads TGTGCCAGCAGTCTCACAGGGGGGACTGAAGCTTTCTTT. The chain recombines TRBV27 with TRBJ1-1, with 8 bases identical to TRBD1. This CDR3 is 13 amino acids long. V lost 5 bases, J lost 5 bases, and 4 bases stayed unmatched. Germline assignment: CDR1 MNHEY and CDR2 SMNVEV (reference sequence).

This clone has a single count. This chain uses TRBV13 with TRBJ2-1; D assignment may be TRBD1 or TRBD2 (6 bases each). CDR1 is PRHDT and CDR2 is FYEKMQ in the germline V gene (reference sequence). This CDR3 spans 15 amino acids. Trimming removed 5 bases at V and 5 bases at J, with 16 bases between. The CDR3 here is CASSGTGGPDNEQFF. The CDR3 DNA is TGTGCCAGCAGCGGAACTGGGGGGCCGGACAATGAGCAGTTCTTC. The variable domain in full, with the rest retrieved from reference TRBV13 and TRBJ2-1, is AAGVIQSPRHLIKEKRETATLKCYPIPRHDTVYWYQQGPGQDPQFLISFYEKMQSDKGSIPDRFSAQQFSDYHSELNMSSLELGDSALYFCASSGTGGPDNEQFFGPGTRLTVL.

The V gene is TRBV5-8, the J gene TRBJ2-1; D gene unclear. The CDR3 totals 15 residues. Germline CDR1 and CDR2: SGHTS and YDEGEE. V was cut by 4 bases and J by 3 bases, with 14 bases left in between. CDR3 DNA: TGTGCCAGCAGCCAGACTTTTACCTACTACAATGAGCAGTTCTTC. Translation: CASSQTFTYYNEQFF.

The chain recombines TRBV18 with TRBJ1-3; D uncertain. The CDR3 spans 16 residues. CDR1 is KGHSH and CDR2 is LQKENI in the germline V gene. V gave up 3 bases and J gave up 3 bases, with 15 bases separating them. CDR3 sequence: CASSPGSGTLGNTIYF. In DNA, the CDR3 is TGTGCCAGCTCACCTGGTTCGGGCACTCTTGGAAACACCATATATTTT.

The chain carries TRBV7-2 and TRBJ1-4; D unclear. CDR1 and CDR2 from the germline V gene are SGHTA and FQGNSA. Trimming shortened V by 1 base and J by 2 bases, and 5 bases separated the two germline ends. The CDR3 totals 14 residues. The CDR3: CASSLGVTNEKLFF. The CDR3 DNA reads as TGTGCCAGCAGCTTAGGGGTGACTAATGAAAAACTGTTTTTT.

The chain is built from TRBV4-2 and TRBJ2-7, with D hard to call. Trimming removed 4 bases at V and 0 bases at J, with 7 bases between. Looked up from germline, CDR1 is LGHNA and CDR2 is YNFKEQ. This CDR3 has 13 amino acids. The CDR3 sequence is CASSPAPSYEQYF. CDR3 bases: TGTGCCAGCAGCCCTGCACCCTCCTACGAGCAGTACTTC.

This rearrangement joins TRBV4-2 to TRBJ1-2, with a tentative D call TRBD1 (5 bases). Germline lookup yields CDR1 LGHNA and CDR2 YNFKEQ. The CDR3 extends over 13 amino acids. Trimming shortened V by 1 base and J by 8 bases, and 11 bases separated the two germline ends. CDR3 sequence reads: CASSQGGAGGYTF. The CDR3 region has the DNA TGTGCCAGCAGCCAAGGAGGGGCTGGAGGCTACACCTTC.

A single count supports this clone. The J gene is TRBJ2-5, the V gene TRBV19, with D unclear. The CDR3 loop spans 12 amino acids. Germline assignment: CDR1 LNHDA and CDR2 SQIVND (reference sequence). V was trimmed by 10 bases and J by 6 bases, leaving 15 bases between them. CDR3 nucleotide sequence: TGTGCCACCGTCACCCCAGGACAGACCCAGTACTTC. Translation gives CATVTPGQTQYF.

The chain joins TRBV19 to TRBJ2-7; TRBD1 might be the D (6 bases). The V gene lost 8 bases and the J gene lost 2 bases, with 19 bases spanning the gap. The germline gives CDR1 LNHDA, CDR2 SQIVND (reference sequence). This CDR3 has 15 residues. This CDR3 is CASLGDKNEPYEQYF. DNA of the CDR3: TGTGCCAGTTTGGGGGACAAAAACGAACCCTACGAGCAGTACTTC.

V usage is TRBV28 and J usage is TRBJ1-2; tentatively, D is TRBD1 (5 bases). The CDR3 runs 15 residues. Trimming left V 7 bases short and J 4 bases short, with 19 bases between. Germline values: CDR1 MDHEN, CDR2 SYDVKM. In DNA form, the CDR3 reads TGTGCCAGCACCCCCGCCGGAGGGGTCGTCTATGGCTACACCTTC. Amino acids: CASTPAGGVVYGYTF.

The chain uses TRBV19 and TRBJ2-1, with 11 bases fitting TRBD1. The CDR3 is 14 amino acids. The germline V gene encodes CDR1 LNHDA and CDR2 SQIVND (reference sequence). V gave up 6 bases and J gave up 6 bases; unmatched junction bases: 4. The CDR3 loop reads CASSPGTGGNEQFF. The CDR3 DNA reads TGTGCCAGTAGCCCCGGGACAGGGGGCAATGAGCAGTTCTTC. The full variable domain, rest sourced from reference TRBV19 and TRBJ2-1, is DGGITQSPKYLFRKEGQNVTLSCEQNLNHDAMYWYRQDPGQGLRLIYYSQIVNDFQKGDIAEGYSVSREKKESFPLTVTSAQKNPTAFYLCASSPGTGGNEQFFGPGTRLTVL.

This chain connects TRBV9 to TRBJ2-6; D is undetermined. V was shortened by 5 bases and J by 1 base, with 13 bases between the two germline ends. The CDR3 is 16 amino acids. Germline CDR1 is SGDLS and CDR2 is YYNGEE. CDR3 loop: CASSQDPGSGANVLTF. The CDR3 DNA reads as TGTGCCAGCAGTCAGGACCCCGGGTCTGGGGCCAACGTCCTGACTTTC.

V and J are TRBV4-1 and TRBJ1-2, with D maybe TRBD1 (6 bases). The CDR3 totals 13 residues. Trimming removed 4 bases at V and 6 bases at J, with 12 bases between. Germline CDR1 MGHRA, CDR2 YSYEKL. This chain's CDR3 is CASSPGAGDGYTF. CDR3 coding DNA: TGCGCCAGCAGCCCCGGGGCAGGGGATGGCTACACCTTC.

The chain employs TRBV27 and TRBJ2-7, with 8 bases lining up with TRBD2. Germline values: CDR1 MNHEY, CDR2 SMNVEV (reference sequence). This CDR3 spans 15 amino acids. V lost 6 bases to trimming and J lost 3 bases; unmatched junction nucleotides: 10. DNA of the CDR3: TGTGCCAGCAGCCAAACTAGCGGCCCACTCTACGAGCAGTACTTC. It yields the protein CASSQTSGPLYEQYF.

The genes are TRBV10-3 and TRBJ1-6; possibly TRBD1 for D (5 bases). Per germline, CDR1 ENHRY and CDR2 SYGVKD. Deletions cut 0 bases from V and 7 bases from J, with 10 bases between. The CDR3 loop spans 15 amino acids. The CDR3 DNA reads TGTGCCATCAGTGAGTCTGGGGGGATGAATTCACCCCTCCACTTT. This gives the protein CAISESGGMNSPLHF.

CDR3 DNA sequence: TGTGCCAGCAGTGAATATCAGCGGGGGGAGAACTATGGCTACACCTTC. Translated: CASSEYQRGENYGYTF. The chain uses TRBV25-1 and TRBJ1-2; D might be TRBD1 (5 bases). The CDR3 runs 16 residues. CDR1 and CDR2 from the germline V gene are MGHDK and SYGVNS. V lost 0 bases, J lost 2 bases, and 13 bases lay in between.

CDR3 DNA: TGTGCCAGCAGCCAAGAGACCGGGACTAGCGACGAGCAGTACTTC. It translates to CASSQETGTSDEQYF. The chain joins TRBV4-2 to TRBJ2-7, with 10 bases aligning to TRBD2. The CDR3 is 15 amino acids. The V segment lost 0 bases and the J segment 5 bases; nucleotides outside the gene matches: 4. Germline loops: CDR1 LGHNA, CDR2 YNFKEQ.

This clone was seen just once. The DNA of the CDR3 is TGTGCCAGCAGAAAGGAAGCATTAACTAATGAAAAACTGTTTTTT. As protein: CASRKEALTNEKLFF. The V gene is TRBV7-9, the J gene TRBJ1-4; D is unclear. This CDR3 spans 15 amino acids. V lost 6 bases, J lost 1 base, and 12 bases lay in between. Germline loops: CDR1 SEHNR, CDR2 FQNEAQ (reference sequence).

A remark on this clone: The sample holds other DNA sequences that translate to the same CDR3. This chain joins TRBV11-2 and TRBJ1-1; D not certain. CDR3 length: 14 amino acids. Germline lookup yields CDR1 SGHAT and CDR2 FQNNGV. Trimming shortened V by 1 base and J by 1 base, and 7 bases separated the two germline ends. CDR3 loop: CASSLAGGNTEAFF. The CDR3 DNA reads as TGTGCCAGCAGCTTAGCTGGAGGGAACACTGAAGCTTTCTTT.

The gene calls are TRBV30 and TRBJ1-1, with D tentatively TRBD1 (6 bases). Germline assignment: CDR1 GTSNPN and CDR2 SVGIG (reference sequence). Trimming shortened V by 4 bases and J by 4 bases, and 13 bases separated the two germline ends. The CDR3 extends over 13 amino acids. In nucleotides, the CDR3 is TGTGCCTGGAAACAGGGAGTGGGCACTGAAGCTTTCTTT. Protein product: CAWKQGVGTEAFF.